This entry concerns a single TCR beta chain. Its antigen remains unidentified. Viral peptide pools were used in the ViraFEST assay to expand antigen-specific CD4+ T cells, and sequencing came afterward. Scientists isolated CD4+ T cells after a roughly 9-day culture period ended. Each person got two doses of an mRNA SARS-CoV-2 vaccine, BNT162b2 or mRNA-1273. Supplemented with 8.5 to 10 IU/ml IL-2 and roughly 10 ug/ml peptides, under 2.5 million PBMC per well were kept in culture. The entry originates in a study of vaccination effects on CD4 cells after COVID-19. Here immunoSEQ multiplex PCR was the method, and the copy in TCRdb shows in-frame clones only, minus some. In the table there are 70,000 to 85,000 clones, 70% to 90% of which are singletons. Germline-derived CDR1 and CDR2 are MNHNS and SASEGT. This CDR3 has 19 residues. V was pared by 4 bases and J by 0 bases, with 19 bases between.

The V call is TRBV6-1, the J call TRBJ1-6; D not certain. This sequence originates from a human donor who received a COVID-19 vaccine. The sample in question was CD4+ T cells from PBMCs cultured with HCoV-229E spike peptides, obtained after COVID-19 vaccination. The CDR3 bases are TGTGCCAGCAGTGTTCTTTTCGATCCAGCTAGCTCCTATAATTCACCCCTCCACTTT. Residues: CASSVLFDPASSYNSPLHF.